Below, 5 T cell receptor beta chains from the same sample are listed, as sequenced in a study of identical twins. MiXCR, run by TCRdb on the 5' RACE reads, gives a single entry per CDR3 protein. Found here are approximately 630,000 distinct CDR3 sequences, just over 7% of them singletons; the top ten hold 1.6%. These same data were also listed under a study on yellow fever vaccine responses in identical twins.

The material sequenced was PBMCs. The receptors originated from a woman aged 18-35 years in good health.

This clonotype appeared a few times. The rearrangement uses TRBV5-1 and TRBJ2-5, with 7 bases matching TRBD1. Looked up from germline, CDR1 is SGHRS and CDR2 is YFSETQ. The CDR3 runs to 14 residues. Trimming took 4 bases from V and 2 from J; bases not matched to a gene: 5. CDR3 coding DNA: TGCGCCAGCAGCACTCCGGGACAGCAAGAGACCCAGTACTTC. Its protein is CASSTPGQQETQYF.

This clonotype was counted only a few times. DNA for the CDR3: TGCGCCAGCAGCCTCACTAGTTCCAAAAGCACAGATACGCAGTATTTT. Protein product: CASSLTSSKSTDTQYF. The chain has TRBV4-1 and TRBJ2-3, with D tentatively TRBD2 (5 bases). Trimming stripped 4 bases from V and 0 bases from J, with 14 bases between. The CDR3 consists of 16 residues. Germline CDR1 MGHRA, CDR2 YSYEKL.

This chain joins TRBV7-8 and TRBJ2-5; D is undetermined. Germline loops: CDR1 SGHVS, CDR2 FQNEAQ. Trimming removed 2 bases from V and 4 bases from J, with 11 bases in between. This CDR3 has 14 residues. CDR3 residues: CASSLTPMGETQYF. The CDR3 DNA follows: TGTGCCAGCAGCTTAACCCCGATGGGAGAGACCCAGTACTTC.

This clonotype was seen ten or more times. The CDR3 sequence: CASGTTIMNTEAFF. The CDR3 coding sequence is TGTGCCAGCGGGACAACTATCATGAACACTGAAGCTTTCTTT. V gene TRBV28 combines with J gene TRBJ1-1; maybe TRBD1 (6 bases). Between the trimmed V and J ends, which lost 8 bases and 0 bases, there was a span of 13 bases. The CDR3 length is 14 residues. Germline CDR1 is MDHEN and CDR2 is SYDVKM.

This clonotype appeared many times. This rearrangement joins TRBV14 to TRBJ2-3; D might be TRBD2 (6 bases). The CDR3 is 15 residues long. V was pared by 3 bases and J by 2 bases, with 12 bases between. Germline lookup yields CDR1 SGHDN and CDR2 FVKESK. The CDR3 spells CASSHAGFFTDTQYF. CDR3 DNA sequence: TGTGCCAGCAGCCATGCGGGGTTCTTCACAGATACGCAGTATTTT.